This record concerns one T cell receptor (beta chain) sequence. Its antigen is still unknown. The data stem from a study of cytomegalovirus exposure and HLA in healthy donors. Overall study results and limits: A list of roughly 160 TCR beta chains associated with cytomegalovirus was given. In all likelihood, a cluster of highly shared sequence variants was a sequencing artifact. Most TCR sequences were rare, but some public TCRs occurred in many donors.

A multiplex PCR was run with 60 Vbeta primers and 13 Jbeta primers. The method was immunoSEQ multiplex PCR; TCRdb's version includes in-frame clones alone and lacks a portion of them. The sample records about 120,000 clones, 74% being singletons. This clonotype was sampled from a human donor in good health. What was sequenced was PBMCs.

In nucleotides, the CDR3 is TGTGCCAGCACAGCGTCCATCTACGAGCAGTACTTC. It specifies CASTASIYEQYF. The chain has TRBV27 and TRBJ2-7; D gene uncertain. CDR1 and CDR2 from the germline V gene are MNHEY and SMNVEV (reference sequence). Trimming stripped 7 bases from V and 3 bases from J, with 10 bases between. The CDR3 extends over 12 amino acids.